A selection of T cell receptor beta chains follows, all from one sample in a study of cytomegalovirus exposure and HLA in healthy donors. Assay used: immunoSEQ multiplex PCR; TCRdb lists only in-frame clones, some missing. The table lists 150,000 to 200,000 clones, roughly 86% of them singletons, with around 3.7% in the top ten. Sequencing was performed on PBMCs. These receptors were obtained from a man aged 40-49 years in good health and CMV-seropositive. Both conserved end residues are part of each CDR3. The order of the fields is CDR3 length, D gene, J gene, clone size, V gene, CDR3 DNA, CDR3 protein. The D gene is left open where the match is weak. Clone size is not always given. Where it is, it says once, few, many or a class for expanded clones.

cdr3_length: 11
d_call: .
j_call: TRBJ1-1
clone_size: .
v_call: TRBV19
cdr3_nt: TGTGGGGGGGGGAGGAACACTGAAGCTTTCTTT
cdr3_aa: CGGGRNTEAFF

cdr3_length: 15
d_call: .
j_call: TRBJ2-3
clone_size: .
v_call: TRBV7-9
cdr3_nt: TGTGCCAGCAGCTTAGCGGGGGGTCGAGCGTATACGCAGTATTTT
cdr3_aa: CASSLAGGRAYTQYF

cdr3_length: 15
d_call: .
j_call: TRBJ1-2
clone_size: .
v_call: TRBV7-8
cdr3_nt: TGTGCCAGCAGCTTAGGCGCCCCTGGGACTTATGGCTACACCTTC
cdr3_aa: CASSLGAPGTYGYTF

cdr3_length: 12
d_call: .
j_call: TRBJ2-7
clone_size: .
v_call: TRBV6-5
cdr3_nt: TGTGCCAGCAGTGAAGGGGGCTACGAGCAGTACTTC
cdr3_aa: CASSEGGYEQYF

cdr3_length: 14
d_call: TRBD2
j_call: TRBJ2-1
clone_size: .
v_call: TRBV7-6
cdr3_nt: TGTGCCAGCAGCCCAGGGACTAGCGGGGGGGAGCAGTTCTTC
cdr3_aa: CASSPGTSGGEQFF

cdr3_length: 13
d_call: .
j_call: TRBJ1-1
clone_size: .
v_call: TRBV5-1
cdr3_nt: TGCGCCAGCAGCTTTTCATCGGAGAGACTAGCTTTCTTT
cdr3_aa: CASSFSSERLAFF

cdr3_length: 15
d_call: .
j_call: TRBJ2-7
clone_size: .
v_call: TRBV7-2
cdr3_nt: TGTGCCAGCAGCTTGGCCGGACAACCTGGGGTAGAGCAGTACTTC
cdr3_aa: CASSLAGQPGVEQYF

cdr3_length: 16
d_call: TRBD1
j_call: TRBJ1-1
clone_size: .
v_call: TRBV15
cdr3_nt: TGTGCCACCAGCAGAGAGGGGACAGGACTGAACACTGAAGCTTTCTTT
cdr3_aa: CATSREGTGLNTEAFF

cdr3_length: 15
d_call: .
j_call: TRBJ2-2
clone_size: .
v_call: TRBV7-2
cdr3_nt: TGTGCCAGCAGCCCTGGGGGCTTGAACACCGGGGAGCTGTTTTTT
cdr3_aa: CASSPGGLNTGELFF

cdr3_length: 19
d_call: TRBD1
j_call: TRBJ1-6
clone_size: few
v_call: TRBV5-6
cdr3_nt: TGTGCCAGCAGCAAGACATCAGGGGGCGCCAGGTCCTATAATTCACCCCTCCACTTT
cdr3_aa: CASSKTSGGARSYNSPLHF

cdr3_length: 15
d_call: .
j_call: TRBJ2-3
clone_size: .
v_call: TRBV5-1
cdr3_nt: TGCGCCAGCAGCTTGGGGGCAGGGAGCACAGATACGCAGTATTTT
cdr3_aa: CASSLGAGSTDTQYF

cdr3_length: 15
d_call: TRBD2
j_call: TRBJ2-7
clone_size: .
v_call: TRBV7-2
cdr3_nt: TGTGCCAGCAGCCCGGGAGGGGGAAACTCCTACGAGCAGTACTTC
cdr3_aa: CASSPGGGNSYEQYF

cdr3_length: 14
d_call: TRBD2
j_call: TRBJ2-3
clone_size: .
v_call: TRBV18
cdr3_nt: TGTGCCAGCTCTCCGGGGACTATTAAAGATACGCAGTATTTT
cdr3_aa: CASSPGTIKDTQYF

cdr3_length: 14
d_call: TRBD2
j_call: TRBJ2-7
clone_size: .
v_call: TRBV5-1
cdr3_nt: TGCGCCAGCAGCTTACTAGCGGAGGGTCGGGAGCAGTACTTC
cdr3_aa: CASSLLAEGREQYF

cdr3_length: 16
d_call: .
j_call: TRBJ2-7
clone_size: .
v_call: TRBV7-9
cdr3_nt: TGTGCCAGCAGCCCGACCCCCCTGGGCAGCACCTACGAGCAGTACTTC
cdr3_aa: CASSPTPLGSTYEQYF

cdr3_length: 15
d_call: .
j_call: TRBJ2-7
clone_size: .
v_call: TRBV9
cdr3_nt: TGTGCCAGCAGCGTCGGACAGTCTGTTACCTACGAGCAGTACTTC
cdr3_aa: CASSVGQSVTYEQYF

cdr3_length: 19
d_call: TRBD2
j_call: TRBJ2-2
clone_size: .
v_call: TRBV5-1
cdr3_nt: TGCGCCAGCAGCTCTGTAGACAGGTCTCTAGCGGGGGACACCGGGGAGCTGTTTTTT
cdr3_aa: CASSSVDRSLAGDTGELFF

cdr3_length: 14
d_call: TRBD1
j_call: TRBJ2-2
clone_size: .
v_call: TRBV29-1
cdr3_nt: TGCAGCGTGGGGGACAGGGGGCGCCCCGGGGAGCTGTTTTTT
cdr3_aa: CSVGDRGRPGELFF

cdr3_length: 15
d_call: TRBD1
j_call: TRBJ2-1
clone_size: .
v_call: TRBV5-4
cdr3_nt: TGTGCCAGCAGCCCGGGACAGCCAAAGGGGAATGAGCAGTTCTTC
cdr3_aa: CASSPGQPKGNEQFF

cdr3_length: 15
d_call: .
j_call: TRBJ1-1
clone_size: .
v_call: TRBV10-3
cdr3_nt: TGTGCCATCAGTGAGTCTCGGGGGGCGAACACTGAAGCTTTCTTT
cdr3_aa: CAISESRGANTEAFF

cdr3_length: 13
d_call: .
j_call: TRBJ2-7
clone_size: .
v_call: TRBV6-5
cdr3_nt: TGTGCCAGCAGTTGGTCCCGCAAGCGGGAGCAGTACTTC
cdr3_aa: CASSWSRKREQYF

cdr3_length: 17
d_call: TRBD2
j_call: TRBJ2-1
clone_size: .
v_call: TRBV5-6
cdr3_nt: TGTGCCAGCAGCTTGGTTGGTAGCGGGGGGTCATTCAATGAGCAGTTCTTC
cdr3_aa: CASSLVGSGGSFNEQFF

cdr3_length: 15
d_call: .
j_call: TRBJ2-2
clone_size: .
v_call: TRBV11-3
cdr3_nt: TGTGCCAGCAGCTTATCTGACACTCGAACCGGGGAGCTGTTTTTT
cdr3_aa: CASSLSDTRTGELFF

cdr3_length: 13
d_call: .
j_call: TRBJ2-5
clone_size: .
v_call: TRBV5-1
cdr3_nt: TGCGCCAGCACCTCCCCTGGCCCAGAGACCCAGTACTTC
cdr3_aa: CASTSPGPETQYF

cdr3_length: 14
d_call: TRBD1
j_call: TRBJ1-2
clone_size: .
v_call: TRBV5-4
cdr3_nt: TGTGCCAGCAGCCCTGTAAACAGGGGCGATGGCTACACCTTC
cdr3_aa: CASSPVNRGDGYTF

cdr3_length: 15
d_call: TRBD1
j_call: TRBJ2-7
clone_size: once
v_call: TRBV2
cdr3_nt: TGTGCCAGCAGTGAAGAATGGACAGGGGTGTTGGAGCAGTACTTC
cdr3_aa: CASSEEWTGVLEQYF